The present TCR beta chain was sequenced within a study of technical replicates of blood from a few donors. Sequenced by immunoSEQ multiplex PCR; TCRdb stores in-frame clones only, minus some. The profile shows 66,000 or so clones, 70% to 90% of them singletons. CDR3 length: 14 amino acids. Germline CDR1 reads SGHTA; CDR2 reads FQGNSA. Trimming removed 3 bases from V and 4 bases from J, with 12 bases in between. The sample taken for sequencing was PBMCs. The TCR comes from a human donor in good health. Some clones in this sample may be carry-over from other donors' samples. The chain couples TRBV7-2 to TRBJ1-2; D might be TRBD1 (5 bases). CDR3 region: CASSLEGNPYGYTF. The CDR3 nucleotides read TGTGCCAGCAGCTTGGAGGGGAATCCCTATGGCTACACCTTC.